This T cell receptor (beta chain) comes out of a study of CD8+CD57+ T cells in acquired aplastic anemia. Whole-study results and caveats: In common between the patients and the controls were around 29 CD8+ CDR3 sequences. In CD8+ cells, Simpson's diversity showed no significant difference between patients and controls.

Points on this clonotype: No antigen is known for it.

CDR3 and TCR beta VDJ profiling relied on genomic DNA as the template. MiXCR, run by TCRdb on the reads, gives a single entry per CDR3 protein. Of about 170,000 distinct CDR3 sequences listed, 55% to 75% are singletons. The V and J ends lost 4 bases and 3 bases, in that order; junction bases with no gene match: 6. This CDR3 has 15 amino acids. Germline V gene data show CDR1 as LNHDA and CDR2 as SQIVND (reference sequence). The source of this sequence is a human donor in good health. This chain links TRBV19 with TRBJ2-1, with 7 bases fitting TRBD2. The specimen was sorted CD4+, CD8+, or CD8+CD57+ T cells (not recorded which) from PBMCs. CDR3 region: CASSSGSGNYNEQFF. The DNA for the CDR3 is TGTGCCAGTAGTAGCGGGAGTGGGAACTACAATGAGCAGTTCTTC.